The entry that follows covers one TCR beta chain sequence. Its specificity is unknown. The data are from a study of a mutant IDH1 vaccine in newly diagnosed glioma. Looking at the study overall: Sex distribution of treated patients was approximately 60% male and approximately 38% female; mean age was around 40 years. Study-wide points: Vaccine-induced responses were seen in roughly 93% of patients, spanning several MHC alleles. Top peripheral T cell clonotype shifts appeared unrelated to pseudoprogression.

Time point specified: baseline, week 1 (first vaccination visit). The treatment is: pre-vaccination baseline after standard-of-care therapy. Astrocytomas found in donors were new, WHO grade 3 or 4, IDH1-mutant and ATRX-lost. The method was immunoSEQ multiplex PCR; TCRdb's version includes in-frame clones alone and lacks a portion of them. The repertoire holds about 88,000 clones, more than 65% seen once, with 5.3% in the top ten. Germline CDR1 MNHNS, CDR2 SASEGT. The length of the CDR3 is 17 residues. Between the trimmed V and J ends, which lost 3 bases and 2 bases, there was a span of 17 bases. This chain links TRBV6-1 with TRBJ1-5; possibly TRBD1 for D (6 bases). The clonotype originates from a man aged 40-50 years with glioma. Some clones in this sample may be carry-over from other donors' samples. Here the sequenced sample was PBMCs, taken from a glioma patient treated with radiotherapy, temozolomide or both. The CDR3 reads CASSDPTGFRGNQPQHF. DNA of the CDR3: TGTGCCAGCAGTGACCCCACAGGGTTTAGGGGCAATCAGCCCCAGCATTTT.